This T cell receptor (beta chain) was captured by sequencing in a study of vaccination effects on CD4 cells after COVID-19. A remark on this clone: The antigen is undetermined.

Measured with immunoSEQ multiplex PCR; TCRdb has only the in-frame clones, and not every one. Altogether 40,000 to 45,000 clones are present, 76% being singletons, with the ten largest covering around 3.3%. The authors isolated CD4+ T cells after around 11 days of culture. The individual was infected with SARS-CoV-2 between March and December 2020, as confirmed by PCR. The vaccine given was either BNT162b2 or mRNA-1273, in two doses. CDR1 and CDR2 (germline): MGHDK, SYGVNS. This CDR3 is built from 14 residues. Between the trimmed V and J ends, which lost 6 bases and 7 bases, there was a span of 18 bases.

The TCR comes from a human donor who had a prior SARS-CoV-2 infection. This chain connects TRBV25-1 to TRBJ1-1, with a weak D call TRBD1 (5 bases). This sample comprised CD4+ T cells from PBMCs cultured without peptide, obtained after COVID-19 vaccination. The CDR3 loop is CASRNTGGRGEAFF. CDR3 bases: TGTGCCAGCAGAAACACCGGGGGGAGGGGTGAAGCTTTCTTT.